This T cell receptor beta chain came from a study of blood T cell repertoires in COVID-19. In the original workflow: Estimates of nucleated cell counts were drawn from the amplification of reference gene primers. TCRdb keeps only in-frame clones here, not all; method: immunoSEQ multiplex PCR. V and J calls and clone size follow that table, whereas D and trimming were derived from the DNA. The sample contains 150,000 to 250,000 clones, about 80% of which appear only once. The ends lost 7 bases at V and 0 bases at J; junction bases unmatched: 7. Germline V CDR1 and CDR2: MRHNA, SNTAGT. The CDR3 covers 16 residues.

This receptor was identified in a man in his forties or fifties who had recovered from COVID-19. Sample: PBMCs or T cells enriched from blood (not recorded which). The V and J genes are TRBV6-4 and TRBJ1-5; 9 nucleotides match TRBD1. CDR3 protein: CASIRTGDHSNQPQHF. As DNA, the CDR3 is TGTGCCAGCATCAGGACAGGGGACCATAGCAATCAGCCCCAGCATTTT.